These 24 T cell receptor beta chains were sequenced from one sample in a study of graft-versus-host responses after intestinal transplantation. The authors processed graft tissue to release intraepithelial and lamina propria lymphocytes. The table came from immunoSEQ multiplex PCR; TCRdb's copy has only in-frame clones and leaves some out. The sample gives 7,000 to 8,500 clones, more than 60% of which show up once; 4.5% to 5.5% is in the top ten. Sequences were derived from ileum tissue, sampled approximately 55 days after transplant. Source of these receptors: a human patient who received an intestinal transplant, so some T cells may come from the graft donor.

The rearrangement links TRBV7-2 to TRBJ2-2; D is unresolved. The V end was cut by 2 bases, the J end by 1 base, with 5 bases between. The CDR3 covers 14 residues. Germline CDR1 and CDR2: SGHTA and FQGNSA. The CDR3 region is CASSLQQNTGELFF. The CDR3 coding sequence is TGTGCCAGCAGCTTACAACAGAACACCGGGGAGCTGTTTTTT.

V usage is TRBV10-3 and J usage is TRBJ1-5, with D maybe TRBD1 (6 bases). Germline V lookup: CDR1 ENHRY, CDR2 SYGVKD. This CDR3 comprises 14 residues. Trimming left V 2 bases short and J 4 bases short, with 9 bases between. The CDR3 coding sequence is TGTGCCATCAGTGAGCCAGGGGTAAATCAGCCCCAGCATTTT. This encodes CAISEPGVNQPQHF.

This chain connects TRBV7-8 to TRBJ2-7, with 8 bases aligning to TRBD2. CDR3 size: 16 residues. Germline loops: CDR1 SGHVS, CDR2 FQNEAQ. The V gene end was trimmed by 0 bases and the J gene end by 12 bases; junction bases not matched to a gene: 16. CDR3 sequence reads: CASSLAQLDAGGGLYV. The CDR3 DNA reads as TGTGCCAGCAGCTTAGCCCAGCTGGACGCGGGGGGAGGTCTGTACGTC.

CDR3 amino acids: CASSVAGGYNEQFF. In DNA form, the CDR3 reads TGTGCCAGTAGTGTAGCGGGGGGCTACAATGAGCAGTTCTTC. The chain carries TRBV19 and TRBJ2-1; TRBD2 matches 10 bases. Germline V gives CDR1 LNHDA, CDR2 SQIVND (reference sequence). Trimming at V came to 5 bases and at J to 3 bases, leaving 1 base not matched to a gene. CDR3 size: 14 residues.

This rearrangement joins TRBV5-5 to TRBJ1-1, with D maybe TRBD1 (5 bases). V gave up 0 bases and J gave up 6 bases, with 15 bases separating them. The germline gives CDR1 SGHKS, CDR2 YYEKEE (reference sequence). The CDR3 runs to 15 residues. CDR3 loop: CASSLDAGGMAEAFF. The CDR3 region has the DNA TGTGCCAGCAGCTTGGATGCGGGGGGGATGGCTGAAGCTTTCTTT.

Comment on this clone: This CDR3 is missing its conserved last phenylalanine or tryptophan, likely due to a read error. This sequence joins TRBV6-1 and TRBJ1-1; tentative D call: TRBD1 (5 bases). The CDR3 extends over 21 amino acids. Per germline, CDR1 MNHNS and CDR2 SASEGT. V gave up 2 bases and J gave up 7 bases, with 35 bases separating them. The CDR3 DNA reads as TGTGCCAGCAGTGAATTAGCGGCGGGCAGGGTAGTGACCCACGCCGGGAGTGAAGCTTTCCTT. Its protein product is CASSELAAGRVVTHAGSEAFL.

The V and J genes are TRBV28 and TRBJ1-5; 8 nucleotides line up with TRBD1. V dropped 3 bases and J dropped 4; count of bases not matched to a gene: 11. CDR1 is MDHEN and CDR2 is SYDVKM in the germline V gene. The length of the CDR3 is 17 residues. The CDR3 DNA sequence: TGTGCCAGCAGTTTGTCCCAGTCCGGGACAGGAAATCAGCCCCAGCATTTT. It is translated as CASSLSQSGTGNQPQHF.

This clone was seen more than once but under ten times. The rearrangement joins TRBV7-9 to TRBJ1-2; no definite D call. Germline-derived CDR1 and CDR2 are SEHNR and FQNEAQ (reference sequence). This CDR3 has 14 amino acids. Trimming left V 1 base short and J 8 bases short, with 14 bases between. CDR3 region: CASSLGRRVEGYTF. The CDR3 DNA is TGTGCCAGCAGCTTAGGCAGGCGGGTCGAGGGCTACACCTTC.

Judged by abundance, this clone is large. The CDR3 nucleotides read TGTGCCAGCAGCGTCAGGGGGTCCTACGAGCAGTACGTC. It encodes CASSVRGSYEQYV. This chain links TRBV5-4 with TRBJ2-7; 7 bases align to TRBD1. The germline V gene encodes CDR1 SGHNT and CDR2 YYREEE (reference sequence). This CDR3 has 13 amino acids. The V and J ends lost 4 bases and 1 base, in that order; junction bases with no gene match: 2.

The J gene is TRBJ2-5, the V gene TRBV29-1, with D perhaps matching TRBD2 (8 bases). Trimming took off 0 bases at V and 5 bases at J, with 16 bases between the two ends. CDR1 is SQVTM, CDR2 ANQGSEA, per germline. CDR3 length: 15 amino acids. The CDR3 loop reads CSVEDGRGLAETQYF. The CDR3, as DNA: TGCAGCGTTGAAGACGGGAGGGGGCTGGCGGAGACCCAGTACTTC.

J is TRBJ2-3 and V is TRBV28; D might be TRBD1 (6 bases). The CDR3 consists of 16 residues. V lost 2 bases and J 5 bases, leaving 17 bases between the germline ends. Germline assignment: CDR1 MDHEN and CDR2 SYDVKM. The CDR3 sequence is CASSLISGARRDTQYF. In nucleotides, the CDR3 is TGTGCCAGCAGTTTAATTTCAGGGGCGCGGAGAGATACGCAGTATTTT.

This rearrangement joins TRBV27 to TRBJ1-6; D uncertain. CDR3 size: 14 residues. V lost 6 bases to trimming and J lost 5 bases, with 11 bases between them. The germline V gene encodes CDR1 MNHEY and CDR2 SMNVEV (reference sequence). The CDR3 loop is CASSHGADNSPLHF. The DNA for the CDR3 is TGTGCCAGCAGCCACGGAGCCGATAATTCACCCCTCCACTTT.

The chain uses TRBV19 and TRBJ2-3; no clear D. V shed 7 bases and J shed 1 base, with 12 bases lying between them. Looked up from germline, CDR1 is LNHDA and CDR2 is SQIVND (reference sequence). This CDR3 has 14 amino acids. The CDR3 DNA reads as TGTGCCAGTACGTCAGGCCCTGGCACAGATACGCAGTATTTT. Translating it yields CASTSGPGTDTQYF.

The rearrangement uses TRBV18 and TRBJ2-1; D possibly corresponds to TRBD2 (6 bases). Trimming removed 4 bases from V and 4 bases from J, with 14 bases in between. Germline V gene sequence: CDR1 KGHSH, CDR2 LQKENI. CDR3 size: 15 residues. CDR3 loop: CASSQYGGVYNEQFF. CDR3 DNA: TGTGCCAGCTCACAGTACGGCGGGGTATACAATGAGCAGTTCTTC.

Regarding this clone: This sample includes further DNA sequences coding for the same CDR3. The chain uses TRBV10-3 and TRBJ2-7; 7 bases are shared with TRBD2. Germline CDR1 ENHRY, CDR2 SYGVKD. After removal of 2 bases from V and 3 bases from J, the junction contained 1 base not matched to a gene. The CDR3 runs to 13 residues. The CDR3 nucleotides are TGTGCCATCAGTGAGGGGAGGGGCTACGAGCAGTACGTC. It yields the protein CAISEGRGYEQYV.

This sequence joins TRBV2 and TRBJ2-1; 7 bases line up with TRBD2. From germline, CDR1 is SNHLY and CDR2 FYNNEI. Unmatched junction bases numbered 8, after V lost 0 bases and J lost 0 bases. The CDR3 contains 18 residues. The CDR3 sequence: CASSEALHGGSSYNEQFF. As DNA, the CDR3 is TGTGCCAGCAGTGAAGCGCTTCACGGGGGGAGCTCCTACAATGAGCAGTTCTTC. Variable domain in full (rest from reference TRBV2 and TRBJ2-1): EPEVTQTPSHQVTQMGQEVILRCVPISNHLYFYWYRQILGQKVEFLVSFYNNEISEKSEIFDDQFSVERPDGSNFTLKIRSTKLEDSAMYFCASSEALHGGSSYNEQFFGPGTRLTVL.

The V and J genes are TRBV6-1 and TRBJ2-7; 7 bases map to TRBD1. The V segment lost 5 bases and the J segment 4 bases; nucleotides outside the gene matches: 8. The CDR3 consists of 14 residues. The germline V gene encodes CDR1 MNHNS and CDR2 SASEGT. DNA of the CDR3: TGTGCCAGCAGTAGCAGGGGACAGAATTACGAGCAGTACGTC. Translation gives CASSSRGQNYEQYV.

The V and J genes are TRBV6-5 and TRBJ1-6, with D possibly TRBD1 on 5 matching bases. In germline, CDR1 is MNHEY, CDR2 SVGAGI. V was clipped by 0 bases and J by 1 base, with 7 bases between them. This CDR3 is 16 amino acids long. The CDR3 region is CASSYSGGSYNSPLHF. CDR3 DNA sequence: TGTGCCAGCAGTTACTCGGGGGGGTCCTATAATTCACCCCTCCACTTT.

The chain has TRBV5-1 and TRBJ1-1; D may be TRBD1 (5 bases). V lost 7 bases and J lost 4, with 14 bases in between. Germline CDR1 is SGHRS and CDR2 is YFSETQ. The CDR3 has 13 amino acids. The CDR3 protein is CASHDTGFTEAFF. For the CDR3, the DNA is TGCGCCAGCCACGACACAGGTTTCACTGAAGCTTTCTTT.

This clone was recorded a few times. The chain links TRBV7-8 to TRBJ1-2; D gene unclear. V dropped 5 bases and J dropped 3 bases, with 19 bases sitting between them. Germline CDR1 SGHVS, CDR2 FQNEAQ. The CDR3 is 16 amino acids. The CDR3 DNA is TGTGCCAGCAGCCCTAAACTGTCTAGGGAGTACTATGGCTACACCTTC. Translation: CASSPKLSREYYGYTF.

The V and J genes are TRBV28 and TRBJ2-7; D is perhaps TRBD1 (5 bases). The CDR3 loop spans 13 amino acids. V lost 4 bases and J 5 bases, leaving 12 bases between the germline ends. Germline lookup yields CDR1 MDHEN and CDR2 SYDVKM. CDR3 nucleotide sequence: TGTGCCAGCAGTTCACTCAGGGTCCACGAGCAGTACGTC. Protein sequence: CASSSLRVHEQYV.

The gene calls are TRBV5-4 and TRBJ2-5; 8 bases agree with TRBD1. This CDR3 has 14 amino acids. After removal of 2 bases from V and 6 bases from J, the junction contained 6 bases not matched to a gene. CDR1 and CDR2 from the germline V gene are SGHNT and YYREEE (reference sequence). The CDR3 spells CASSFFHRGKTQYF. The CDR3 DNA is TGTGCCAGCAGCTTCTTTCACAGGGGGAAGACCCAGTACTTC.

The chain uses TRBV2 and TRBJ2-1; 7 bases map to TRBD2. Germline V gene lookup returns CDR1 SNHLY and CDR2 FYNNEI. J gave up 1 base and V 5 bases, and 5 bases lay outside the gene matches. The CDR3 is 15 amino acids. As DNA, the CDR3 is TGTGCCAGCAGTACGGGACTAACTTCCTACAATGAGCAGTTCTTC. Encoded protein: CASSTGLTSYNEQFF.

By share, this clone counts as large. The V call is TRBV18, the J call TRBJ1-2; 8 bases agree with TRBD1. The J segment lost 0 bases and the V segment lost 5 bases, leaving 2 bases of the junction unmatched. CDR1 is KGHSH and CDR2 is LQKENI in the germline V gene. The length of the CDR3 is 14 residues. CDR3 coding DNA: TGTGCCAGCTCAAGACAGGGGTCTAACTATGGCTACACCTTC. The encoded protein is CASSRQGSNYGYTF.